The rows below give T cell receptor beta chains drawn from one sample of a study of T cell repertoires in cytomegalovirus infection. Antigens for these TCRs are unknown. TCRdb redid the calling of the reads with MiXCR, one entry per CDR3 protein. The data hold some 30,000 distinct CDR3 sequences, with 15% to 20% observed a single time. Sequenced here: CD8+ T cells from cultured PBMCs, sampled from culture after CMV antigen stimulation. Every receptor here comes from a human donor in good health (CMV status not recorded). Some clones in this sample may be carry-over from other donors' samples. Both conserved end residues are part of each CDR3. The order of the fields is CDR3 DNA, CDR3 protein, V gene, D gene, J gene, clone size. A D gene is named only where the DNA matches it firmly. Only some rows state a clone size, as once, few, many or a class for expanded clones.

DNA: TGTGCCAGCAGCCAAGATCAGGGTGCATCCTACGAGCAGTACTTC
CDR3: CASSQDQGASYEQYF
V: TRBV4-2
D: -
J: TRBJ2-7
size: -

DNA: TGTGCCAGTAGTATAGGGGCCCGCAGGTCGAATGAGCAGTTCTTC
CDR3: CASSIGARRSNEQFF
V: TRBV19
D: -
J: TRBJ2-1
size: -

DNA: TGTGCCAGCAGCTTGGAATTGGGCACAAACACTGAAGCTTTCTTT
CDR3: CASSLELGTNTEAFF
V: TRBV5-6
D: -
J: TRBJ1-1
size: few

DNA: TGTGCCAGTAGTATAGCTCTAGCAGCGGAGACCCAGTACTTC
CDR3: CASSIALAAETQYF
V: TRBV19
D: -
J: TRBJ2-5
size: -

DNA: TGTGCCAGCAGCCCGGTAGGGAGTGCTGAAGCTTTCTTT
CDR3: CASSPVGSAEAFF
V: TRBV7-9
D: -
J: TRBJ1-1
size: -

DNA: TGTGCCACTCGCCCTAGGGGCTATGGCTACACCTTC
CDR3: CATRPRGYGYTF
V: TRBV7-9
D: -
J: TRBJ1-2
size: many

DNA: TGTGCCAGCAGCTTACGAGAGGGACTAGCGGAAAACAATGAGCAGTTCTTC
CDR3: CASSLREGLAENNEQFF
V: TRBV7-2
D: TRBD2
J: TRBJ2-1
size: few

DNA: TGTGCCAGCAGCTTAGAAGGGCTAGCTAATGCCTTCTTC
CDR3: CASSLEGLANAFF
V: TRBV11-2
D: -
J: TRBJ2-5
size: -

DNA: TGCAGTGCCCCGACAGGGGGGTACAATGAGCAGTTCTTC
CDR3: CSAPTGGYNEQFF
V: TRBV20-1
D: TRBD1
J: TRBJ2-1
size: -

DNA: TGTGCCAGCAGCGGGATACATAGGGGGATACTAGCGGGAGCCTCCTACGAGCAGTACTTC
CDR3: CASSGIHRGILAGASYEQYF
V: TRBV7-2
D: TRBD2
J: TRBJ2-7
size: few

DNA: TGTGCCAGCAGCTTAGGCCAGGGGCTCCCCAGGGGGTATTTT
CDR3: CASSLGQGLPRGYF
V: TRBV11-2
D: -
J: TRBJ2-3
size: -

DNA: TGCAGTGCTGTACCAGAACAGGGGAACACAGATACGCAGTATTTT
CDR3: CSAVPEQGNTDTQYF
V: TRBV20-1
D: TRBD1
J: TRBJ2-3
size: -

DNA: TGTGCCAGCAGCGCGGGGGCCTACGAGCAGTACTTC
CDR3: CASSAGAYEQYF
V: TRBV7-2
D: TRBD2
J: TRBJ2-7
size: -

DNA: TGCAGCGGGGAGACAGGGCATGGCTACACCTTC
CDR3: CSGETGHGYTF
V: TRBV29-1
D: TRBD1
J: TRBJ1-2
size: -

DNA: TGCAGTGCTGATGGGGGTAGCACAGATACGCAGTATTTT
CDR3: CSADGGSTDTQYF
V: TRBV20-1
D: -
J: TRBJ2-3
size: few

DNA: TGTGCCAGCAGCCAAGATCCGGGGGGGGCCGGGGAGCTGTTTTTT
CDR3: CASSQDPGGAGELFF
V: TRBV4-2
D: TRBD2
J: TRBJ2-2
size: few

DNA: TGTGCCAGCAGCTCCCGGAGAGGGGAGGGGAACACAGATACGCAGTATTTT
CDR3: CASSSRRGEGNTDTQYF
V: TRBV7-8
D: TRBD2
J: TRBJ2-3
size: -

DNA: TGTGCCAGCACTCTCTACAGGGTGAGTCAGCCCCAGCATTTT
CDR3: CASTLYRVSQPQHF
V: TRBV2
D: -
J: TRBJ1-5
size: -

DNA: TGTGCCAGCAGCTCACATGGCCGAAGTCGGGGCTACACCTTC
CDR3: CASSSHGRSRGYTF
V: TRBV5-5
D: -
J: TRBJ1-2
size: -

DNA: TGTGCCAGCAGCTTAGGGGACACGGTAGGCTACACCTTC
CDR3: CASSLGDTVGYTF
V: TRBV7-9
D: -
J: TRBJ1-2
size: few

DNA: TGTGCCAGCAGTGCCTGGGACAGATCCTACAGCTATGGCTACACCTTC
CDR3: CASSAWDRSYSYGYTF
V: TRBV6-1
D: TRBD1
J: TRBJ1-2
size: -

DNA: TGCAGTGCCCGAAGGGGGGGTCAAGAGACCCAGTACTTC
CDR3: CSARRGGQETQYF
V: TRBV20-1
D: -
J: TRBJ2-5
size: -

DNA: TGTGCCACCAGCGGTACAGGGGATAGCAATCAGCCCCAGCATTTT
CDR3: CATSGTGDSNQPQHF
V: TRBV15
D: TRBD1
J: TRBJ1-5
size: few

DNA: TGTGCCAGCACGAGACAGGGACAAGAGACCCAGTACTTC
CDR3: CASTRQGQETQYF
V: TRBV2
D: TRBD1
J: TRBJ2-5
size: -

DNA: TGTGCCAGCAGCTTAGAGGTTAGCGGAACCTACGAGCAGTACTTC
CDR3: CASSLEVSGTYEQYF
V: TRBV7-8
D: -
J: TRBJ2-7
size: once

DNA: TGTGCCAGCAGCCCCAGGCCTCGGGGTCTCCACGAGCAGTACTTC
CDR3: CASSPRPRGLHEQYF
V: TRBV7-6
D: -
J: TRBJ2-7
size: few

DNA: TGTGCCATCAGTGAGCCCTATAGAGGAGCCGGAGAGGGCGATGAGCAGTTCTTC
CDR3: CAISEPYRGAGEGDEQFF
V: TRBV10-3
D: -
J: TRBJ2-1
size: -

DNA: TGCGCCAGCAGCCCGAACCACGGTGAAGCTTTCTTT
CDR3: CASSPNHGEAFF
V: TRBV4-3
D: -
J: TRBJ1-1
size: few

DNA: TGTGCCAGCAGCCCCGGGACAGGGGCTAACTATGGCTACACCTTC
CDR3: CASSPGTGANYGYTF
V: TRBV11-2
D: TRBD1
J: TRBJ1-2
size: -

DNA: TGTGCCAGCAGACCATCTTTCGGTAATGAGCAGTTCTTC
CDR3: CASRPSFGNEQFF
V: TRBV7-9
D: -
J: TRBJ2-1
size: few

DNA: TGTGCCAGTAGTATGGGGGCAGGAACTCCGAACACCGGGGAGCTGTTTTTT
CDR3: CASSMGAGTPNTGELFF
V: TRBV19
D: -
J: TRBJ2-2
size: -

DNA: TGTGCCAGCAGCCGGGCGGGTGCAGGAGATACGCAGTATTTT
CDR3: CASSRAGAGDTQYF
V: TRBV7-3
D: -
J: TRBJ2-3
size: few

DNA: TGTGCCAGCAGTTCGGACGGGAACACCGGGGAGCTGTTTTTT
CDR3: CASSSDGNTGELFF
V: TRBV12-3/TRBV12-4
D: -
J: TRBJ2-2
size: medium-sized

DNA: TGTGCCAGCAGCACTGGACAGGGGGATGGAAATGAGCAGTTCTTC
CDR3: CASSTGQGDGNEQFF
V: TRBV5-4
D: TRBD1
J: TRBJ2-1
size: -

DNA: TGTGCCATCAGTAAAGAGACAGTCTCCTACAATGAGCAGTTCTTC
CDR3: CAISKETVSYNEQFF
V: TRBV10-3
D: -
J: TRBJ2-1
size: many

DNA: TGTGCCAGCAGCTTCCAGGGAAGGAACACTGAAGCTTTCTTT
CDR3: CASSFQGRNTEAFF
V: TRBV7-8
D: -
J: TRBJ1-1
size: few

DNA: TGTGCCAGCAGCCCGACGGATTACGAGCAGTACTTC
CDR3: CASSPTDYEQYF
V: TRBV7-8
D: -
J: TRBJ2-7
size: many

DNA: TGTGCCAGCAGCATCGGACAGGTTAATAATTCACCCCTCCACTTT
CDR3: CASSIGQVNNSPLHF
V: TRBV7-8
D: TRBD1
J: TRBJ1-6
size: many

DNA: TGTGCCAGCAGCTTAGTCCGCTTTCAAGAGACCCAGTACTTC
CDR3: CASSLVRFQETQYF
V: TRBV7-2
D: -
J: TRBJ2-5
size: -

DNA: TGTGCCAGCAGTTTCGTCGGACGGATGAACACTGAAGCTTTCTTT
CDR3: CASSFVGRMNTEAFF
V: TRBV28
D: -
J: TRBJ1-1
size: few

DNA: TGTGCCAGCAGTTCGACGCGGAACACTGAAGCTTTCTTT
CDR3: CASSSTRNTEAFF
V: TRBV27
D: -
J: TRBJ1-1
size: few

DNA: TGTGCCAGCAGTCTTTTCCAACTAGCGGGATACGAGCAGTACTTC
CDR3: CASSLFQLAGYEQYF
V: TRBV12-3/TRBV12-4
D: TRBD2
J: TRBJ2-7
size: -

DNA: TGTGCCAGCAGCCCGGGGGGCCCCCGTGGCTACACCTTC
CDR3: CASSPGGPRGYTF
V: TRBV7-2
D: -
J: TRBJ1-2
size: few

DNA: TGTGCCAGCAGCTCCAATCACAGGGGGGCTGAAGCTTTCTTT
CDR3: CASSSNHRGAEAFF
V: TRBV7-9
D: TRBD1
J: TRBJ1-1
size: -

DNA: TGTGCCAGCAGCTTTTTTCCGGGGGGATACGAGCAGTACTTC
CDR3: CASSFFPGGYEQYF
V: TRBV7-2
D: TRBD2
J: TRBJ2-7
size: -

DNA: TGTGCCAGCAGTTTAGAGGCCAGTATGAGCTATGGCTACACCTTC
CDR3: CASSLEASMSYGYTF
V: TRBV28
D: -
J: TRBJ1-2
size: few

DNA: TGTGCCAGCAGCTTAGGGGTACAGTCGACCTACAATGAGCAGTTCTTC
CDR3: CASSLGVQSTYNEQFF
V: TRBV7-8
D: -
J: TRBJ2-1
size: -

DNA: TGTGCCATCAGTCCTTCTAGCGGGGGGATGAATGAGCAGTTCTTC
CDR3: CAISPSSGGMNEQFF
V: TRBV10-3
D: TRBD2
J: TRBJ2-1
size: -

DNA: TGTGCCAGCAGTAGGGGACTTTACAATGAGCAGTTCTTC
CDR3: CASSRGLYNEQFF
V: TRBV6-1
D: -
J: TRBJ2-1
size: -

DNA: TGTGCCAGCAGCCCCGTGGAGGAGAGGAACACTGAAGCTTTCTTT
CDR3: CASSPVEERNTEAFF
V: TRBV28
D: -
J: TRBJ1-1
size: once

DNA: TGTGCCAGCTCTGAATTTCGGCTTAGCCACGAGCAGTACTTC
CDR3: CASSEFRLSHEQYF
V: TRBV7-2
D: -
J: TRBJ2-7
size: many

DNA: TGTGCCAGCAGTCCAGCCCGGGACACCTACGAGCAGTACTTC
CDR3: CASSPARDTYEQYF
V: TRBV12-3/TRBV12-4
D: -
J: TRBJ2-7
size: few

DNA: TGTGCCAGCAGCCGATACGGGGGGTACCAAGAGACCCAGTACTTC
CDR3: CASSRYGGYQETQYF
V: TRBV7-2
D: TRBD2
J: TRBJ2-5
size: -

DNA: TGTGCCAGCAGAGGACACCAAGAGACCCAGTACTTC
CDR3: CASRGHQETQYF
V: TRBV7-9
D: -
J: TRBJ2-5
size: once

DNA: TGTGCCACCAGCAGAGAGACAGGGACAGGGCCCACAGATACGCAGTATTTT
CDR3: CATSRETGTGPTDTQYF
V: TRBV15
D: TRBD1
J: TRBJ2-3
size: few

DNA: TGTGCCAGCAGCGCCACAGGGGACAATCAGCCCCAGCATTTT
CDR3: CASSATGDNQPQHF
V: TRBV9
D: TRBD1
J: TRBJ1-5
size: -

DNA: TGTGCCAGCGGTAGCGGGGGGTACAATGAGCAGTTCTTC
CDR3: CASGSGGYNEQFF
V: TRBV2
D: TRBD2
J: TRBJ2-1
size: few

DNA: TGTGCCAGCAGCTTTTGGCGGCCGAGCACAGATACGCAGTATTTT
CDR3: CASSFWRPSTDTQYF
V: TRBV7-2
D: -
J: TRBJ2-3
size: -

DNA: TGTGCCAGCAGTCAACCACCGGGACAGGGGCGCAATGAGCAGTTCTTC
CDR3: CASSQPPGQGRNEQFF
V: TRBV3-1
D: TRBD1
J: TRBJ2-1
size: few

DNA: TGTGCCAGCACCTTAATAGCGGGGGAGTCCTACGAGCAGTACTTC
CDR3: CASTLIAGESYEQYF
V: TRBV6-6
D: TRBD2
J: TRBJ2-7
size: -